This T cell receptor beta chain derives from a study of human T cells and chemical hapten exposure. This clonotype was observed a handful of times. This CDR3 has 13 amino acids. Per germline, CDR1 MDHEN and CDR2 SYDVKM. Trimming stripped 6 bases from V and 2 bases from J, with 11 bases between. One entry per CDR3 protein results from TCRdb running MiXCR on the RACE reads. The sample includes 85,000 to 100,000 distinct CDR3 sequences, roughly 10% seen only once; the top ten take around 3.1%. Time point: pre-sensitization, week 0. The treatment was: therapeutic diphenylcyclopropenone sensitization with weekly scalp DPC. Sequencing started from total RNA isolated from unfractionated whole blood.

The origin of this receptor is a woman aged 55-70 years with alopecia areata. Some clones in this sample may be carry-over from other donors' samples. Sequencing used whole blood, obtained in connection with sensitization to the hapten diphenylcyclopropenone (DPC). The V call is TRBV28, the J call TRBJ2-7, with D hard to call. Here the CDR3 DNA reads TGTGCCAGCAGCTCCAATGTAGCCTACGAGCAGTACTTC. Translating it yields CASSSNVAYEQYF.